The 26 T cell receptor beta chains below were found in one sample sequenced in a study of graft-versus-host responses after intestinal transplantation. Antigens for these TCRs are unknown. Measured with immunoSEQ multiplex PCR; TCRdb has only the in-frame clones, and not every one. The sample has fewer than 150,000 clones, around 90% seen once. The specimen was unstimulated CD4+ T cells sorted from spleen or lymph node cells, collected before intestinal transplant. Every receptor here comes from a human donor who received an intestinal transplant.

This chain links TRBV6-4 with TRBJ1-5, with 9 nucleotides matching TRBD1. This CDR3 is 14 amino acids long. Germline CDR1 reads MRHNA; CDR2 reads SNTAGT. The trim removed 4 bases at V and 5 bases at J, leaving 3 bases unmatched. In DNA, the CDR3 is TGTGCCAGCAGTGCGACAGGGGGTGATCAGCCCCAGCATTTT. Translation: CASSATGGDQPQHF.

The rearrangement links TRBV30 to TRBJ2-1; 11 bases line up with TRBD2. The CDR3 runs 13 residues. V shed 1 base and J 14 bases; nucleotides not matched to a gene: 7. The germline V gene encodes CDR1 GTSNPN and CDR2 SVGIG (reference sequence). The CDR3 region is CAWSGVAGGQKFF. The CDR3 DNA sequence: TGTGCCTGGAGTGGGGTAGCGGGGGGGCAAAAGTTCTTC.

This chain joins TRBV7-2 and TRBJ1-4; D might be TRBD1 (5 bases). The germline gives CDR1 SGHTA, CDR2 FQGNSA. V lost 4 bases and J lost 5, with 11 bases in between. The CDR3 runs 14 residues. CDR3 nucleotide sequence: TGTGCCAGCAGCTCAGGGACGGGGAATGAAAAACTGTTTTTT. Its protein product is CASSSGTGNEKLFF.

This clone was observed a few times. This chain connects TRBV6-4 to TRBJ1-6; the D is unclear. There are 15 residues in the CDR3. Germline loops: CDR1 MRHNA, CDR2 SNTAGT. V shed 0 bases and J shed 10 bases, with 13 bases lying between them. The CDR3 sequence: CASSDSMARESPLHF. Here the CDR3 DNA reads TGTGCCAGCAGTGACTCGATGGCCCGTGAATCACCCCTCCACTTT.

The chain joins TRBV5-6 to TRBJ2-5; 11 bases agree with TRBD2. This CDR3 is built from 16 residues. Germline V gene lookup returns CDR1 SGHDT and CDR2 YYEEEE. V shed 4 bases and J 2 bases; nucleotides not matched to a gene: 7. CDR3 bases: TGTGCCAGCAGCAGAGTAGCGGGGGGGAGGCAAGAGACCCAGTACTTC. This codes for CASSRVAGGRQETQYF.

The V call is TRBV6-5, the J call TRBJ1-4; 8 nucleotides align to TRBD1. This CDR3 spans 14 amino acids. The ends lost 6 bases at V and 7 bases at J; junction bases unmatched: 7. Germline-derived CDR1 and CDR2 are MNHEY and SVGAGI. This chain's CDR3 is CASRPTGVGEKLFF. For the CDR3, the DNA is TGTGCCAGCAGGCCGACAGGGGTGGGTGAAAAACTGTTTTTT.

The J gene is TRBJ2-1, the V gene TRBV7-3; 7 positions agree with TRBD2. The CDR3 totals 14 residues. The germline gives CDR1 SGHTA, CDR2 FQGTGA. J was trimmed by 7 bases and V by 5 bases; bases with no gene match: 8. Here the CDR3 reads CASSPHSGVNEQFF. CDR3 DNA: TGTGCCAGCAGCCCACACAGCGGGGTTAATGAGCAGTTCTTC.

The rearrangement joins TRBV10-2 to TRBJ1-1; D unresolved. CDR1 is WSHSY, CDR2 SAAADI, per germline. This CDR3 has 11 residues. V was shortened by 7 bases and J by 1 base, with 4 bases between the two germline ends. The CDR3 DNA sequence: TGCGCCAGCAATCGGAACACTGAAGCTTTCTTT. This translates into CASNRNTEAFF.

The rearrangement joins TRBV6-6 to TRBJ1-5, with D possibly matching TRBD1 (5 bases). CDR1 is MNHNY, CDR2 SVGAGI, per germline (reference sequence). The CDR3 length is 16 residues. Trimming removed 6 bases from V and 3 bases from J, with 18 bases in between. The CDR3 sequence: CASRKAQAEDNQPQHF. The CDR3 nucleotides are TGTGCCAGCAGAAAGGCACAGGCTGAGGACAATCAGCCCCAGCATTTT.

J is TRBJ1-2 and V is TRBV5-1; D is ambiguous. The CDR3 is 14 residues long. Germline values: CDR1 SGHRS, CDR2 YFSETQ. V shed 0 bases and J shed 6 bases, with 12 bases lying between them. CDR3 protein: CASSLARAWDGYTF. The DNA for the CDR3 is TGCGCCAGCAGCTTGGCTCGGGCGTGGGATGGCTACACCTTC. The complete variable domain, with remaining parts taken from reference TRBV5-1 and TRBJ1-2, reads KAGVTQTPRYLIKTRGQQVTLSCSPISGHRSVSWYQQTPGQGLQFLFEYFSETQRNKGNFPGRFSGRQFSNSRSEMNVSTLELGDSALYLCASSLARAWDGYTFGSGTRLTVV.

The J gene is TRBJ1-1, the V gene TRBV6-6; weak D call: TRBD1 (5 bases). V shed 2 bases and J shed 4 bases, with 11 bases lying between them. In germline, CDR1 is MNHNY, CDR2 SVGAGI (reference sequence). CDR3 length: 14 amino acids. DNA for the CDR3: TGTGCCAGCAGTTACCCACGGGGGTCCACTGAAGCTTTCTTT. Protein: CASSYPRGSTEAFF.

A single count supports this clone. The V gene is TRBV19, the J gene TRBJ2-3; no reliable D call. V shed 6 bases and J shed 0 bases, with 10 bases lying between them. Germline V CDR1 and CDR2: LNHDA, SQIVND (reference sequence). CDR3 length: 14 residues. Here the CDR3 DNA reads TGTGCCAGTAGGCAACAGTCTAGCACAGATACGCAGTATTTT. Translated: CASRQQSSTDTQYF.

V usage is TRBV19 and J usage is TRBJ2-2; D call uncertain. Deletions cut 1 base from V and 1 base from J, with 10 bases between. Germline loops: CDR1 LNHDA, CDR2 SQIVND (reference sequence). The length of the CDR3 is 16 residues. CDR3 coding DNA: TGTGCCAGTAGTATAGCGAGTACAGTGAACACCGGGGAGCTGTTTTTT. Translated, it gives CASSIASTVNTGELFF.

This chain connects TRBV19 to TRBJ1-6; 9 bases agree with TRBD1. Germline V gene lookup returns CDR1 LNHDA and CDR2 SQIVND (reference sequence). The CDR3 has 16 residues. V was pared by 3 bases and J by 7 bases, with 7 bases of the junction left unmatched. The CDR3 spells CASSIQGQGWNSPLHF. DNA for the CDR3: TGTGCCAGTAGTATTCAAGGACAGGGGTGGAATTCACCCCTCCACTTT.

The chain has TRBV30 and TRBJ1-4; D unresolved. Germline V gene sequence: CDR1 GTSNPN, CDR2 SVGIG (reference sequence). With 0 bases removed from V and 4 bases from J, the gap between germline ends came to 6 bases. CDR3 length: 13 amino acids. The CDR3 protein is CAWSVQHNEKLFF. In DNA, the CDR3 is TGTGCCTGGAGTGTACAGCATAATGAAAAACTGTTTTTT.

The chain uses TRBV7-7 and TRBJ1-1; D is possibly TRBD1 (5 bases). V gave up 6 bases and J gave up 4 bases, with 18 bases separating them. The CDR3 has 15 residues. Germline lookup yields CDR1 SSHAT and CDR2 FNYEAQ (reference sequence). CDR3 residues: CASSPILPGGTEAFF. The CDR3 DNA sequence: TGTGCCAGCAGTCCTATCCTCCCGGGGGGCACTGAAGCTTTCTTT.

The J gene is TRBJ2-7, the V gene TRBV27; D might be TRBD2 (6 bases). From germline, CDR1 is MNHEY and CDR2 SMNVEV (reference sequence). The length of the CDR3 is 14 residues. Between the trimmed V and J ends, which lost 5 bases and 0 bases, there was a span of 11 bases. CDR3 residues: CASSARRGSYEQYF. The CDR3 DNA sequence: TGTGCCAGCAGTGCGCGGAGGGGCTCCTACGAGCAGTACTTC.

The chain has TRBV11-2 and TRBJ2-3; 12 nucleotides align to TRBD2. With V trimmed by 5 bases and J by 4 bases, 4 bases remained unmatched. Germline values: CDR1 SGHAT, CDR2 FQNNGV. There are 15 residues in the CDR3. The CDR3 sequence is CASSKLAGGSDTQYF. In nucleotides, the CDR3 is TGTGCCAGCAGCAAACTAGCGGGGGGTTCAGATACGCAGTATTTT.

CDR3 protein: CASSLGGGGSATEAFF. DNA for the CDR3: TGTGCCAGCAGCTTAGGTGGAGGGGGCTCTGCCACTGAAGCTTTCTTT. V usage is TRBV7-9 and J usage is TRBJ1-1; TRBD1 agrees at 7 bases. The CDR3 runs 16 residues. V gave up 1 base and J gave up 4 bases; unmatched junction bases: 9. The V gene's germline CDR1 is SEHNR and CDR2 FQNEAQ (reference sequence). Supplemented by reference TRBV7-9 and TRBJ1-1, the full variable domain reads DTGVSQNPRHKITKRGQNVTFRCDPISEHNRLYWYRQTLGQGPEFLTYFQNEAQLEKSRLLSDRFSAERPKGSFSTLEIQRTEQGDSAMYLCASSLGGGGSATEAFFGQGTRLTVV.

CDR3 DNA: TGTGCCAGCAGCTTACAATACACAGATACGCAGTATTTT. Translation: CASSLQYTDTQYF. The chain employs TRBV7-7 and TRBJ2-3, with unresolved D. The CDR3 totals 13 residues. Germline V lookup: CDR1 SSHAT, CDR2 FNYEAQ (reference sequence). V lost 2 bases and J lost 2, with 5 bases in between.

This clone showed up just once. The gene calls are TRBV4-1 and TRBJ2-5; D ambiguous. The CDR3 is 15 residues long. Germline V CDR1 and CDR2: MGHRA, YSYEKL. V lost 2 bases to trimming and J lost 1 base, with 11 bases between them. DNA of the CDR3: TGCGCCAGCAGCCAACCAAGCGTATCCCAAGAGACCCAGTACTTC. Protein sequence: CASSQPSVSQETQYF.

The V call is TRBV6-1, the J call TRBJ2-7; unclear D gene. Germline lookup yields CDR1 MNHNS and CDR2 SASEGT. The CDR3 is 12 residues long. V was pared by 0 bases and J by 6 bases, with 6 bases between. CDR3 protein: CASSEALGEQYF. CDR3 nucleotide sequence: TGTGCCAGCAGTGAAGCGCTAGGCGAGCAGTACTTC.

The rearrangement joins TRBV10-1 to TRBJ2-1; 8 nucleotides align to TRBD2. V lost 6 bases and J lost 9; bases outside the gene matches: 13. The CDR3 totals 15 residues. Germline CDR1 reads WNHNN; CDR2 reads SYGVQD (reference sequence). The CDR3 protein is CASSAHGGGQAEQFF. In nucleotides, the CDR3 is TGCGCCAGCAGCGCCCACGGGGGGGGTCAGGCTGAGCAGTTCTTC.

The CDR3 DNA sequence: TGCAGTGCTAATTTGGTATTTGGCTACACCTTC. As protein: CSANLVFGYTF. This rearrangement joins TRBV20-1 to TRBJ1-2; D call uncertain. V lost 4 bases to trimming and J lost 7 bases, with 10 bases between them. The CDR3 contains 11 residues. Looked up from germline, CDR1 is DFQATT and CDR2 is SNEGSKA (reference sequence).

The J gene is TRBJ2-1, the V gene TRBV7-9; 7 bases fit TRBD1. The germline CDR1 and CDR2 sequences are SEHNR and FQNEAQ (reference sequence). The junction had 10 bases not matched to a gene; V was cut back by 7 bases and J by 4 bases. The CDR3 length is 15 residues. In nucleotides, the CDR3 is TGTGCCAGCATGGGGGAAGGGGGCAGGTACAATGAGCAGTTCTTC. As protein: CASMGEGGRYNEQFF.

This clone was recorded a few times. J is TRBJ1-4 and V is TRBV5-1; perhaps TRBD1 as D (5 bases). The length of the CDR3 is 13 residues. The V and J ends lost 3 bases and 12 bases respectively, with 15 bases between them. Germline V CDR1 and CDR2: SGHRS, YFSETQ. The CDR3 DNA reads TGCGCCAGCAGCTGGGACGGCCCCGAGGAACTGTTTTTT. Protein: CASSWDGPEELFF.